These 2 T cell receptor beta chains share one sample of origin, sequenced in a study of T cell responses to AZD1222 COVID-19 vaccine. TCRdb's copy holds only in-frame clones and misses some; the assay was immunoSEQ multiplex PCR. The sample lists 55,000 to 75,000 clones, approximately 81% occurring once. The material sequenced was peripheral blood, taken on day 0 of AZD1222 vaccination. These TCRs come from an adult in good health.

The rearrangement links TRBV10-3 to TRBJ2-2; D is perhaps TRBD1 (6 bases). CDR3 length: 18 amino acids. CDR1 and CDR2 from the germline V gene are ENHRY and SYGVKD. V lost 6 bases and J lost 3, with 23 bases in between. This CDR3 reads CAISRDTGIEFYTGELFF. The DNA of the CDR3 is TGTGCCATCAGCCGGGACACCGGTATAGAGTTTTACACCGGGGAGCTGTTTTTT.

CDR3 sequence (DNA): TGCGCCAGCAGTAATAATCGGGGAAACACTGAAGCTTTCTTT. Encoded protein: CASSNNRGNTEAFF. V gene TRBV10-1 combines with J gene TRBJ1-1; the D is unclear. The CDR3 runs to 14 residues. Germline CDR1 and CDR2: WNHNN and SYGVQD (reference sequence). V dropped 5 bases and J dropped 2 bases, with 12 bases sitting between them.